The 17 T cell receptor beta chains presented below share a single source sample, sequenced in a study of OX40 agonist ivuxolimab in advanced cancers. Some clones are missing from TCRdb's copy, which holds only in-frame ones; the method was immunoSEQ multiplex PCR. Of tens of thousands of clones listed, 90% to 95% are singletons. This material consisted of CD4+ or CD8+ T cells sorted from blood, taken in a trial of the OX40 agonist ivuxolimab. These receptors all come from an adult with an advanced solid tumor such as melanoma, head and neck, liver or kidney cancer.

J is TRBJ2-5 and V is TRBV7-9; TRBD1 matches at 7 bases. Germline lookup yields CDR1 SEHNR and CDR2 FQNEAQ (reference sequence). The length of the CDR3 is 14 residues. With 5 bases clipped from V and 4 bases from J, the junction kept 7 bases outside the gene matches. CDR3 in amino acids: CASSQNAGGETQYF. The CDR3 DNA reads as TGTGCCAGCAGCCAGAATGCAGGGGGAGAGACCCAGTACTTC. The full variable domain, its missing parts supplied by reference TRBV7-9 and TRBJ2-5, is DTGVSQNPRHKITKRGQNVTFRCDPISEHNRLYWYRQTLGQGPEFLTYFQNEAQLEKSRLLSDRFSAERPKGSFSTLEIQRTEQGDSAMYLCASSQNAGGETQYFGPGTRLLVL.

The chain employs TRBV7-2 and TRBJ2-5; D is possibly TRBD1 or TRBD2 (5 bases each). Trimming left V 5 bases short and J 1 base short, with 8 bases between. CDR1 is SGHTA and CDR2 is FQGNSA in the germline V gene. The CDR3 totals 13 residues. DNA of the CDR3: TGTGCCAGCAGCCGGGGACCCCAAGAGACCCAGTACTTC. This codes for CASSRGPQETQYF.

This clone was found once. This chain uses TRBV19 with TRBJ2-5; 11 nucleotides align to TRBD2. The CDR3 has 17 residues. Looked up from germline, CDR1 is LNHDA and CDR2 is SQIVND (reference sequence). The J segment lost 2 bases and the V segment lost 4 bases, leaving 9 bases of the junction unmatched. CDR3 in amino acids: CASSTTSGGPLQETQYF. The CDR3 nucleotides are TGTGCCAGTAGTACTACTAGCGGGGGCCCCCTACAAGAGACCCAGTACTTC.

This clone was recorded only once. The gene calls are TRBV28 and TRBJ2-2, with no clear D. Germline-derived CDR1 and CDR2 are MDHEN and SYDVKM. The CDR3 totals 14 residues. Trimming shortened V by 5 bases and J by 5 bases, and 12 bases separated the two germline ends. CDR3 sequence: CASSGVLGTGELFF. The CDR3 region has the DNA TGTGCCAGCAGTGGGGTCCTTGGGACCGGGGAGCTGTTTTTT.

The chain couples TRBV2 to TRBJ2-7; 11 bases are a match to TRBD1. The CDR3 runs to 14 residues. V shed 6 bases and J 6 bases; nucleotides not matched to a gene: 7. Per germline, CDR1 SNHLY and CDR2 FYNNEI. The CDR3, as DNA: TGTGCCAGCAGCGGGACAGGGGGAAGCCCCGAGCAGTACTTC. It specifies CASSGTGGSPEQYF.

The rearrangement uses TRBV11-2 and TRBJ2-2; the D gene is possibly TRBD2 (6 bases). V dropped 1 base and J dropped 6 bases, with 9 bases sitting between them. Germline V lookup: CDR1 SGHAT, CDR2 FQNNGV. This CDR3 is 14 amino acids long. The CDR3 loop is CASSLVGEAGELFF. The CDR3, as DNA: TGTGCCAGCAGCTTAGTAGGGGAGGCCGGGGAGCTGTTTTTT.

The V and J genes are TRBV9 and TRBJ1-1; D call uncertain. V was trimmed by 3 bases and J by 4 bases, leaving 7 bases between them. This CDR3 is built from 12 residues. Germline CDR1 SGDLS, CDR2 YYNGEE. CDR3 amino acids: CASSATSTEAFF. The CDR3, as DNA: TGTGCCAGCAGCGCAACCAGCACTGAAGCTTTCTTT.

The chain couples TRBV6-5 to TRBJ1-2; D gene uncertain. The V gene's germline CDR1 is MNHEY and CDR2 SVGAGI. The CDR3 has 13 residues. V lost 3 bases, J lost 4 bases, and 9 bases lay in between. This CDR3 reads CASSYPHGYGYTF. The CDR3 nucleotides read TGTGCCAGCAGTTATCCCCACGGCTATGGCTACACCTTC.

This clone was seen only once. The V call is TRBV5-8, the J call TRBJ2-7; 7 bases are shared with TRBD2. V lost 4 bases to trimming and J lost 3 bases; unmatched junction nucleotides: 19. The CDR3 covers 18 residues. Germline V gives CDR1 SGHTS, CDR2 YDEGEE. This CDR3 reads CASSPLGLAEDALYEQYF. CDR3 nucleotide sequence: TGTGCCAGCAGCCCCCTTGGGCTAGCGGAAGACGCCCTCTACGAGCAGTACTTC.

This chain joins TRBV4-1 and TRBJ2-4; 9 nucleotides align to TRBD2. The germline CDR1 and CDR2 sequences are MGHRA and YSYEKL. The trim removed 0 bases at V and 7 bases at J, leaving 13 bases unmatched. This CDR3 is built from 18 residues. This chain's CDR3 is CASSQDFGAGTSSNIQYF. The DNA for the CDR3 is TGCGCCAGCAGCCAAGATTTTGGGGCCGGGACTAGCAGCAACATTCAGTACTTC.

As regards this clone: At one boundary the junction diverges from the germline segment, which might be a read error. V gene TRBV6-1 combines with J gene TRBJ1-2; D is uncertain. CDR3 length: 14 amino acids. Germline V CDR1 and CDR2: MNHNS, SASEGT. The CDR3 DNA reads as TGTGCCAGCAGCGAAGCGGTACAGAGGGAAGGCTACACCTTC. It is translated as CASSEAVQREGYTF.

The chain employs TRBV28 and TRBJ2-1; D unclear. In germline, CDR1 is MDHEN, CDR2 SYDVKM. The CDR3 is 13 residues long. The V gene lost 6 bases and the J gene lost 6 bases, with 12 bases spanning the gap. CDR3 residues: CASSPQRINEQFF. The CDR3 DNA is TGTGCCAGCAGCCCCCAGCGAATCAATGAGCAGTTCTTC.

The V call is TRBV25-1, the J call TRBJ1-4; no firm D call. The CDR3 has 12 amino acids. Trimming removed 1 base from V and 6 bases from J, with 3 bases in between. Germline values: CDR1 MGHDK, CDR2 SYGVNS. The chain's CDR3 is CASSEWDEKLFF. The CDR3 nucleotides read TGTGCCAGCAGTGAATGGGATGAAAAACTGTTTTTT.

J is TRBJ2-7 and V is TRBV13; D is unclear. CDR1 is PRHDT, CDR2 FYEKMQ, per germline (reference sequence). This CDR3 spans 13 amino acids. Trimming stripped 2 bases from V and 2 bases from J, with 7 bases between. The CDR3 loop is CASSLRPPYEQYF. The CDR3 region has the DNA TGTGCCAGCAGCTTACGGCCCCCCTACGAGCAGTACTTC.

The chain joins TRBV7-6 to TRBJ2-7, with a weak D call TRBD1 (6 bases). CDR3 length: 14 amino acids. CDR1 is SGHVS and CDR2 is FNYEAQ in the germline V gene. Trimming stripped 0 bases from V and 5 bases from J, with 11 bases between. The CDR3 sequence is CASSLAPGDNEQYF. The CDR3 DNA is TGTGCCAGCAGCTTAGCTCCAGGGGACAACGAGCAGTACTTC.

This clone occurred once. The CDR3 here is CASSDSMRPGAGTGELFF. The CDR3 DNA follows: TGTGCCAGCAGTGACTCGATGCGGCCCGGGGCGGGCACCGGGGAGCTGTTTTTT. The chain couples TRBV6-4 to TRBJ2-2, with D perhaps assigned TRBD1 or TRBD2 (5 bases each). The CDR3 sequence is 18 residues long. Looked up from germline, CDR1 is MRHNA and CDR2 is SNTAGT. Deletions cut 0 bases from V and 4 bases from J, with 18 bases between.

There are a few counts of this clone. The chain is built from TRBV5-5 and TRBJ1-3; D not resolved. The CDR3 is 11 amino acids. With 2 bases removed from V and 8 bases from J, the gap between germline ends came to 5 bases. Germline V gives CDR1 SGHKS, CDR2 YYEKEE (reference sequence). CDR3 in DNA: TGTGCCAGCAGCTTCGAGTACACCATATATTTT. As protein: CASSFEYTIYF.